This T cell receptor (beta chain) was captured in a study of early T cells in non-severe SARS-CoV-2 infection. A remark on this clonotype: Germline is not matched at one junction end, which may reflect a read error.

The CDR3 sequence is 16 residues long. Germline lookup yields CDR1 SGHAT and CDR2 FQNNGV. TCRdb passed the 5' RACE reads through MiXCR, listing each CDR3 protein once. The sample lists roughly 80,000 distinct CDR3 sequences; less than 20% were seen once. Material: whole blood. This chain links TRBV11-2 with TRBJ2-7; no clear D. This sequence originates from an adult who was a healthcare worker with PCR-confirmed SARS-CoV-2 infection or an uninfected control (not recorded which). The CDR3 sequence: CASTLRLASANYEQYF. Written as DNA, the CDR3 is TGTGCCAGCACCTTACGGTTGGCATCGGCGAACTACGAGCAGTACTTC. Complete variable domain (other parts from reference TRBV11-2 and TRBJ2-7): EAGVAQSPRYKIIEKRQSVAFWCNPISGHATLYWYQQILGQGPKLLIQFQNNGVVDDSQLPKDRFSAERLKGVDSTLKIQPAKLEDSAVYLCASTLRLASANYEQYFGPGTRLTVT.